The 20 T cell receptor beta chains reported below all come from one sample, sequenced in a study of vaccination effects on CD4 cells after COVID-19. After roughly ten days in culture, the CD4+ T cells were isolated. Participants were given two doses of BNT162b2 or mRNA-1273 vaccine. Data came from immunoSEQ multiplex PCR; TCRdb stores just in-frame clones and leaves some out. The sample has 47,000 or so clones; about 70% are singletons. What these receptors recognize is not known. The source material was CD4+ T cells from PBMCs cultured without peptide, sampled after COVID-19 vaccination. The receptors here all came from a human donor who received a COVID-19 vaccine.

This chain uses TRBV10-3 with TRBJ1-1; D is perhaps TRBD1 (6 bases). The CDR3 is made up of 14 amino acids. Trimming shortened V by 8 bases and J by 1 base, and 14 bases separated the two germline ends. The V gene's germline CDR1 is ENHRY and CDR2 SYGVKD. CDR3 sequence: CAIFGGRGNTEAFF. DNA for the CDR3: TGTGCCATCTTCGGGGGGCGAGGGAACACTGAAGCTTTCTTT.

The J gene is TRBJ1-3, the V gene TRBV6-5; no clear D. V lost 9 bases and J lost 0, with 6 bases in between. Germline CDR1 reads MNHEY; CDR2 reads SVGAGI. This CDR3 has 12 amino acids. CDR3 nucleotide sequence: TGTGCCAGTTTTAGCTCTGGAAACACCATATATTTT. Its protein product is CASFSSGNTIYF.

The chain links TRBV5-8 to TRBJ1-1; D unclear. The germline V gene encodes CDR1 SGHTS and CDR2 YDEGEE. The V gene lost 2 bases and the J gene lost 1 base, with 9 bases spanning the gap. The CDR3 covers 14 residues. CDR3 coding DNA: TGTGCCAGCAGCTTTGGACTCACGAACACTGAAGCTTTCTTT. Encoded protein: CASSFGLTNTEAFF.

The chain recombines TRBV28 with TRBJ1-1; maybe TRBD1 (6 bases). V lost 4 bases and J lost 5, with 20 bases in between. Looked up from germline, CDR1 is MDHEN and CDR2 is SYDVKM. The CDR3 covers 16 residues. The CDR3 loop is CASSSAGSGTQTEAFF. The CDR3 DNA follows: TGTGCCAGCAGTTCTGCGGGTTCTGGGACACAAACTGAAGCTTTCTTT.

The chain uses TRBV5-1 and TRBJ2-7, with TRBD1 matching over 7 bases. V shed 3 bases and J 7 bases; nucleotides not matched to a gene: 10. CDR1 and CDR2 from the germline V gene are SGHRS and YFSETQ. The CDR3 contains 14 residues. CDR3 DNA sequence: TGCGCCAGCAGCTGGCAACAGGGGTCTGGTGAGCAGTACTTC. The encoded protein is CASSWQQGSGEQYF. Full variable domain (outside the CDR3, taken from reference TRBV5-1 and TRBJ2-7): KAGVTQTPRYLIKTRGQQVTLSCSPISGHRSVSWYQQTPGQGLQFLFEYFSETQRNKGNFPGRFSGRQFSNSRSEMNVSTLELGDSALYLCASSWQQGSGEQYFGPGTRLTVT.

The count of this clone is one. The chain has TRBV19 and TRBJ1-5, with a possible D match to TRBD1 (5 bases). Germline values: CDR1 LNHDA, CDR2 SQIVND (reference sequence). CDR3 length equals 15 residues. V lost 4 bases to trimming and J lost 2 bases, with 12 bases between them. Written as DNA, the CDR3 is TGTGCCAGTAGTAATCAGGGCGTGGGCAATCAGCCCCAGCATTTT. This sequence encodes CASSNQGVGNQPQHF.

V and J are TRBV4-1 and TRBJ2-1; 15 nucleotides align to TRBD2. The CDR3 has 17 amino acids. Germline V gives CDR1 MGHRA, CDR2 YSYEKL. V lost 3 bases to trimming and J lost 8 bases; unmatched junction nucleotides: 8. As DNA, the CDR3 is TGCGCCAGCAGCCATGGACTAGCGGGAGGGACCGGGGATGAGCAGTTCTTC. Translated: CASSHGLAGGTGDEQFF.

This sequence joins TRBV5-4 and TRBJ2-3, with D perhaps being TRBD1 or TRBD2 (6 bases each). V gave up 4 bases and J gave up 0 bases, with 15 bases separating them. The CDR3 is 16 residues long. CDR1 SGHNT and CDR2 YYREEE come from the germline V gene (reference sequence). In nucleotides, the CDR3 is TGTGCCAGCAGCCGCCCGGGGGCGAAAAGCACAGATACGCAGTATTTT. Translated: CASSRPGAKSTDTQYF.

This chain connects TRBV19 to TRBJ2-7, with D possibly TRBD2 on 5 matching bases. V gave up 7 bases and J gave up 4 bases, with 17 bases separating them. Germline loops: CDR1 LNHDA, CDR2 SQIVND (reference sequence). The CDR3 is 14 amino acids. The CDR3 DNA is TGTGCCAGTAAGGATCCGGGATCCGGGTACGAGCAGTACTTC. Amino acid sequence: CASKDPGSGYEQYF.

The DNA of the CDR3 is TGTGCCAGCAGCGTAGCGCCGTCTGCTATCGGGGAGCTGTTTTTT. Translating gives CASSVAPSAIGELFF. This chain links TRBV9 with TRBJ2-2; D not certain. The germline V gene encodes CDR1 SGDLS and CDR2 YYNGEE. This CDR3 is built from 15 residues. Trimming pared 0 bases from V and 7 bases from J, leaving 13 bases between.

The CDR3: CATSRAGDRGPYEQYF. The DNA of the CDR3 is TGTGCCACCAGCAGAGCGGGGGACAGGGGGCCCTACGAGCAGTACTTC. The chain has TRBV15 and TRBJ2-7; 12 nucleotides line up with TRBD1. CDR1 and CDR2 (germline): LNHNV, YYDKDF (reference sequence). The CDR3 has 16 residues. V lost 1 base and J lost 2; bases outside the gene matches: 3.

This chain links TRBV2 with TRBJ2-5; the match to TRBD1 covers 7 bases. Trimming took 8 bases from V and 5 from J; bases not matched to a gene: 5. CDR1 SNHLY and CDR2 FYNNEI come from the germline V gene. The CDR3 consists of 12 residues. The CDR3 loop reads CASGQEYETQYF. The CDR3 DNA sequence: TGTGCCAGCGGACAGGAATATGAGACCCAGTACTTC. The full variable domain, completed using reference TRBV2 and TRBJ2-5, is EPEVTQTPSHQVTQMGQEVILRCVPISNHLYFYWYRQILGQKVEFLVSFYNNEISEKSEIFDDQFSVERPDGSNFTLKIRSTKLEDSAMYFCASGQEYETQYFGPGTRLLVL.

This clone was counted between two and nine times. The chain carries TRBV18 and TRBJ1-1; a weak D match, TRBD1 (6 bases). Per germline, CDR1 KGHSH and CDR2 LQKENI. The CDR3 sequence is 15 residues long. V lost 2 bases to trimming and J lost 1 base, with 11 bases between them. The CDR3 here is CASSPNQGTNTEAFF. CDR3 sequence (DNA): TGTGCCAGCTCACCAAACCAGGGGACGAACACTGAAGCTTTCTTT.

This clone was recorded a few times. This chain links TRBV19 with TRBJ1-2; TRBD1 matches 10 bases. The CDR3 totals 17 residues. J lost 0 bases, V lost 4 bases, and 8 bases had no gene match. Germline-derived CDR1 and CDR2 are LNHDA and SQIVND (reference sequence). The CDR3 spells CASSTPGQGRANYGYTF. The CDR3, as DNA: TGTGCCAGTAGTACACCGGGACAGGGGCGAGCTAACTATGGCTACACCTTC.

This chain uses TRBV21-1 with TRBJ1-2; the D segment call TRBD1 is taken from the table without a DNA check. TRBV21-1 is classified as a pseudogene. The CDR3 sequence is 14 residues long. The CDR3 DNA reads TGTGCCAGCAGCAAAGGGGCGTCATCCCGAGGCTACACCTTC. This translates into CASSKGASSRGYTF.

This chain links TRBV5-6 with TRBJ2-3; D call uncertain. This CDR3 comprises 11 residues. Trimming took off 7 bases at V and 8 bases at J, with 11 bases between the two ends. CDR1 is SGHDT, CDR2 YYEEEE, per germline. CDR3 protein: CASESYRTQYF. The CDR3 nucleotides are TGTGCCAGCGAATCCTATCGTACGCAGTATTTT.

The chain combines TRBV19 with TRBJ1-3; D possibly corresponds to TRBD1 (6 bases). V was pared by 10 bases and J by 7 bases, with 14 bases between. Germline CDR1 LNHDA, CDR2 SQIVND (reference sequence). This CDR3 contains 12 residues. The CDR3 region is CATGTQGNTIYF. The CDR3 nucleotides are TGTGCCACCGGGACCCAGGGGAACACCATATATTTT.

This clone was seen a few times. This sequence joins TRBV9 and TRBJ2-1, with 10 bases lining up with TRBD2. Germline loops: CDR1 SGDLS, CDR2 YYNGEE. Losses at the gene ends were 0 bases for V and 5 bases for J; bases not matched to a gene: 8. The CDR3 covers 17 residues. CDR3 DNA sequence: TGTGCCAGCAGCGTAGCTCCCGGACTAGCGGCTGACAATGAGCAGTTCTTC. This codes for CASSVAPGLAADNEQFF.

V and J are TRBV5-1 and TRBJ1-3, with no clear D. The CDR3 extends over 15 amino acids. CDR1 is SGHRS, CDR2 YFSETQ, per germline. The V gene lost 1 base and the J gene lost 0 bases, with 8 bases spanning the gap. The CDR3 spells CASSLSQISGNTIYF. CDR3 DNA sequence: TGCGCCAGCAGCTTGTCACAGATCTCTGGAAACACCATATATTTT.

This clone was detected once. The chain has TRBV12-5 and TRBJ1-2, with no clear D. The ends were cut back, 1 base at V and 1 base at J, with 19 bases in the middle. This CDR3 has 18 amino acids. Germline values: CDR1 LGHNT, CDR2 FRNRAP. The CDR3 here is CASGLGRIRTHLNYGYTF. As DNA, the CDR3 is TGTGCTAGTGGTTTGGGCCGGATAAGGACCCATCTTAACTATGGCTACACCTTC.